This T cell receptor beta chain was recorded in a study of blood T cell repertoires in COVID-19. TCRdb's copy holds only in-frame clones and misses some; the assay was immunoSEQ multiplex PCR. In the table there are some 260,000 clones, more than 70% of which are singletons. This CDR3 is 18 amino acids long. Germline CDR1 and CDR2: KGHSH and LQKENI. The ends lost 3 bases at V and 0 bases at J; junction bases unmatched: 9. The receptor's source is a woman younger than 30 with acute or convalescent COVID-19. The J gene is TRBJ1-4, the V gene TRBV18; TRBD1 matches at 8 bases. Sequencing was done on a sample of peripheral blood. The CDR3 loop is CASSPEGQALATNEKLFF. As DNA, the CDR3 is TGTGCCAGCTCACCTGAGGGACAGGCGCTTGCAACTAATGAAAAACTGTTTTTT.